This TCR beta chain was sequenced in a study of blood T cell repertoires in COVID-19. The Seattle site enrolled patients during active infection and followed them longitudinally. Per the study methods: Reference gene primer amplification yielded estimated nucleated cell counts. The data were produced by immunoSEQ multiplex PCR, yet TCRdb's version contains in-frame clones alone and is incomplete. Clonal size and the V and J genes are those of that table, whereas D and trimming came from the DNA. The table has approximately 320,000 clones, 89% seen once. Sample: peripheral blood. The clonotype originates from a woman in her thirties with COVID-19, enrolled during active disease.

In DNA, the CDR3 is TGTGCCAGCAAGGGACAGGGGGCCTGTGGTATGTATGGCTACACCTTC. Translated, it gives CASKGQGACGMYGYTF. The chain uses TRBV3-1 (or the pseudogene TRBV3-2) and TRBJ1-2; 12 nucleotides align to TRBD1. The CDR3 is 16 residues long. In germline, CDR1 is LGHDT, CDR2 YNNKEL (reference sequence). V lost 7 bases and J lost 5; bases outside the gene matches: 11.